This T cell receptor beta chain was profiled in a study of cytomegalovirus exposure and HLA in healthy donors. Study information: The 120 validation repertoires and the approximately 630 first-cohort repertoires shared a platform, a later analysis reported. General observations from the study: The investigators catalogued 164 TCR beta chains as cytomegalovirus-associated. As confirmed in vitro, a few CMV-associated chains were specific for CMV antigens.

Comment on this clone: Its antigen remains unknown.

Germline loops: CDR1 LNHNV, CDR2 YYDKDF (reference sequence). V lost 3 bases and J lost 4, with 15 bases in between. The CDR3 has 15 amino acids. The approximately 120-subject validation cohort, separate from the approximately 640-subject first cohort, included the donors. The data were produced by immunoSEQ multiplex PCR, yet TCRdb's version contains in-frame clones alone and is incomplete. The sample shows hundreds of thousands of clones, about 92% of them seen only once. This sequence was found in a woman aged 25 to 39 in good health and CMV-seronegative. V gene TRBV15 combines with J gene TRBJ1-2, with D possibly TRBD1 on 6 matching bases. The sample was PBMCs. CDR3 sequence: CATSRGIQGGYGYTF. CDR3 bases: TGTGCCACCAGCAGGGGAATACAGGGTGGCTATGGCTACACCTTC.